The 18 T cell receptor beta chains presented below share a single source sample, sequenced in a study of tumor-infiltrating lymphocytes in primary liver carcinoma. A primer in the constant region served to generate TCR beta cDNA from roughly 550 ng of total RNA. Slightly modified ARM-PCR, run as three nested multiplex PCR rounds, produced the TCR beta libraries. Two initial PCR rounds of about 11 cycles each paired TRBV1-TRBV30 forward primers with a C-beta reverse primer. Via MiXCR, TCRdb re-called the multiplex PCR reads, giving one row per CDR3 protein. Among under 150,000 distinct CDR3 sequences listed, 55% to 70% were seen once. RNA and DNA were co-extracted from approximately 20-30 mg of unsorted bulk tissue. The source material was tumor-adjacent normal liver tissue. The receptor set was obtained from a woman aged 55-75 years with primary liver carcinoma and hepatitis B virus infection.

The chain is built from TRBV6-1 and TRBJ2-3; D perhaps matches TRBD2 (6 bases). V dropped 5 bases and J dropped 4 bases, with 19 bases sitting between them. The CDR3 has 16 amino acids. The germline gives CDR1 MNHNS, CDR2 SASEGT. The CDR3 loop reads CASSPRLEGVPDTQYF. CDR3 nucleotide sequence: TGTGCCAGCAGTCCTCGACTAGAGGGAGTCCCAGATACGCAGTATTTT.

As to this clonotype: Because the CDR3 is missing its conserved closing phenylalanine or tryptophan, this is likely a read error. The DNA is omitted, as the CDR3 cannot be located on it reliably, and the CDR3 follows TCRdb's listing. The chain employs TRBV11-2 and TRBJ1-1; the table assigns TRBD1, which was not confirmed against the DNA. The CDR3 is made up of 14 amino acids, end residues included. The germline CDR1 and CDR2 sequences are SGHAT and FQNNGV. The CDR3 here is CASSLTRGRAEALS.

About this clonotype: Relative to the germline gene, one junction end is altered; a read error may explain this. J is TRBJ2-7 and V is TRBV10-3, with D uncertain. Germline V gene data show CDR1 as ENHRY and CDR2 as SYGVKD. The CDR3 is 12 residues long. CDR3 residues: CAVVSLTYEQYF. Written as DNA, the CDR3 is TGTGCCGTTGTGTCCCTTACCTACGAGCAGTATTTC.

The chain links TRBV12-3 or TRBV12-4 to TRBJ2-1, with D tentatively TRBD2 (6 bases). This CDR3 spans 17 amino acids. The CDR3 nucleotides are TGTGCAAGCGCTCCCTGGACTAACGGGCAATCCTACAATGAGCAGTTCTTC. As protein: CASAPWTNGQSYNEQFF.

With regard to this clonotype: At one boundary the junction diverges from the germline segment, which might be a read error. This chain connects TRBV12-5 to TRBJ2-2, with D maybe TRBD2 (5 bases). CDR1 LGHNT and CDR2 FRNRAP come from the germline V gene. The CDR3 spans 15 residues. The CDR3, as DNA: TGTACTAGTGGTTTGGAGAGGTGGAACACCGGGGAGCTGTTTTTT. It is translated as CTSGLERWNTGELFF.

The J gene is TRBJ2-1, the V gene TRBV5-6, with D perhaps TRBD2 (6 bases). Trimming removed 4 bases from V and 0 bases from J, with 17 bases in between. The CDR3 consists of 17 residues. CDR1 and CDR2 (germline): SGHDT, YYEEEE. CDR3: CASSMAGTSSSYNEQFF. The CDR3 nucleotides read TGTGCCAGCAGCATGGCAGGGACTTCGAGCTCCTACAATGAGCAGTTCTTC.

V gene TRBV11-2 combines with J gene TRBJ1-1; 8 nucleotides match TRBD1. The junction had 12 bases not matched to a gene; V was cut back by 5 bases and J by 4 bases. CDR3 length equals 16 residues. Per germline, CDR1 SGHAT and CDR2 FQNNGV. CDR3 residues: CASSARTGYIRTEAFF. The CDR3 DNA is TGTGCCAGCAGCGCCAGGACAGGGTATATTCGCACTGAAGCTTTCTTT. Drawing the rest from reference TRBV11-2 and TRBJ1-1, the complete variable domain is EAGVAQSPRYKIIEKRQSVAFWCNPISGHATLYWYQQILGQGPKLLIQFQNNGVVDDSQLPKDRFSAERLKGVDSTLKIQPAKLEDSAVYLCASSARTGYIRTEAFFGQGTRLTVV.

Concerning this clonotype itself: Germline is not matched at one junction end, which may reflect a read error. CDR3 coding DNA: TGCACCAGCAGTGACCCTACGAACACTGAAGCCTTCTTT. Protein: CTSSDPTNTEAFF. The chain is built from TRBV10-2 and TRBJ1-1; D not resolved. Germline V gene lookup returns CDR1 WSHSY and CDR2 SAAADI. The CDR3 runs 13 residues.

Notes on this clonotype: This may stem from a read error, because a much larger clone lies one nucleotide away. V is TRBV28 and J is TRBJ1-2, with TRBD1 as a possible D gene (5 bases). This CDR3 is 16 amino acids long. V lost 4 bases to trimming and J lost 4 bases, with 19 bases between them. The germline gives CDR1 MDHEN, CDR2 SYDVKM. The CDR3 coding sequence is TGTGCCAGCAGTTCTCACGGGGGTGCTTTTCTCTATGGCTACACCTTC. Translated: CASSSHGGAFLYGYTF.

The chain has TRBV14 and TRBJ1-2; TRBD1 matches 7 bases. Germline-derived CDR1 and CDR2 are SGHDN and FVKESK. J gave up 2 bases and V 0 bases, and 6 bases lay outside the gene matches. There are 16 residues in the CDR3. Here the CDR3 reads CASSQDSDRANYGYTF. As DNA, the CDR3 is TGTGCCAGCAGCCAAGATTCCGACAGGGCGAACTATGGCTACACCTTC.

This clonotype appeared many times. The CDR3: CASSSQGDYGYTF. CDR3 in DNA: TGTGCCAGCAGCTCGCAGGGAGACTATGGCTACACCTTC. The rearrangement joins TRBV7-8 to TRBJ1-2, with D possibly matching TRBD1 (5 bases). The V gene's germline CDR1 is SGHVS and CDR2 FQNEAQ. The CDR3 consists of 13 residues. The V end was cut by 4 bases, the J end by 3 bases, with 9 bases between.

The chain employs TRBV29-1 and TRBJ1-2, with D tentatively TRBD1 (6 bases). V was shortened by 4 bases and J by 3 bases, with 21 bases between the two germline ends. The germline gives CDR1 SQVTM, CDR2 ANQGSEA. CDR3 length equals 16 residues. CDR3 in DNA: TGCAGCGTTGGGCCGATTCGGACAGAACTGGACTATGGCTACACCTTC. As protein: CSVGPIRTELDYGYTF.

A word on this clonotype: A single base separates this from a much larger clone, so it may be a read error. The chain combines TRBV5-1 with TRBJ1-6; TRBD1 aligns across 9 bases. V trimming: 4 bases; J trimming: 0 bases; junction bases outside the gene matches: 17. The CDR3 covers 21 residues. Per germline, CDR1 SGHRS and CDR2 YFSETQ. The CDR3 sequence: CASSRGTGTGRASSYNSPLHF. CDR3 sequence (DNA): TGCGCCAGCAGCAGAGGGACAGGGACCGGACGAGCCAGCTCCTATAATTCACCCCTCCACTTT.

Concerning this clonotype: The CDR3 end shows no conserved phenylalanine or tryptophan, and so a read error is likely. The rearrangement uses TRBV12-3 or TRBV12-4 and TRBJ1-2; no clear D. The CDR3 loop spans 11 amino acids. The CDR3 is CANSQWPIYTL. CDR3 nucleotides: TGTGCCAACAGTCAATGGCCCATTTACACCTTG.

The V gene is TRBV20-1, the J gene TRBJ2-7, with D tentatively TRBD1 (5 bases). CDR1 is DFQATT, CDR2 SNEGSKA, per germline (reference sequence). Trimming removed 6 bases at V and 9 bases at J, with 15 bases between. The CDR3 runs 11 residues. The CDR3, as DNA: TGCAGTGCCAGGGAAGGGCCATGGCAGTACTTC. This codes for CSAREGPWQYF.

V is TRBV11-2 and J is TRBJ2-1, with TRBD2 as a possible D gene (5 bases). V shed 3 bases and J shed 2 bases, with 14 bases lying between them. Germline V gene lookup returns CDR1 SGHAT and CDR2 FQNNGV. The CDR3 is 16 residues long. The CDR3 region is CASSLTNWRTYNEQFF. CDR3 coding DNA: TGTGCCAGCAGCTTGACTAACTGGAGGACCTACAATGAGCAGTTCTTC.

With regard to this clonotype: Being one base from a much bigger clone, this may be a read error. J is TRBJ1-2 and V is TRBV4-2, with 8 bases identical to TRBD1. The CDR3 is 16 residues long. V was clipped by 1 base and J by 5 bases; unmatched bases: 9. Germline CDR1 LGHNA, CDR2 YNFKEQ. The CDR3: CASSQGPPGGSYGYTF. In nucleotides, the CDR3 is TGTGCCAGCAGCCAAGGTCCACCAGGGGGCAGTTATGGCTACACCTTC.

With regard to this clonotype: This may stem from a read error, because a much larger clone lies one nucleotide away. Lacking the conserved final phenylalanine or tryptophan, this CDR3 likely reflects a read error. The chain recombines TRBV5-1 with TRBJ1-5; 9 nucleotides match TRBD1. The CDR3 is 15 residues long. Germline V gene data show CDR1 as SGHRS and CDR2 as YFSETQ. The J segment lost 1 base and the V segment lost 3 bases, leaving 2 bases of the junction unmatched. CDR3 in amino acids: CASSWDRVSNQPQHL. The CDR3 nucleotides are TGCGCCAGCAGCTGGGACAGGGTCAGCAATCAGCCCCAGCATCTT.